The 21 T cell receptor beta chains reported below all come from one sample, sequenced in a study of blood T cell dynamics during melanoma immunotherapy (dated by TCRdb to 2020 to 2021). This specimen's time point label, per the study, means: pre-treatment baseline. Libraries were constructed by the immunoSEQ multiplex PCR assay. TCRdb re-hosts the immuneACCESS table, in-frame sequences only. Its copies lack some clones; in the studies checked, an unresolved V gene accounts for under half of them, and the cause for the rest is not known. For this sample the table gives some 25,000 clones, of which approximately 88% were detected only once. The ten largest clones add up to 3.5% to 6% of the sample. The input for sequencing was blood, taken from a patient treated with checkpoint blockade. Receptor source: a human donor with melanoma.

The gene calls are TRBV5-4 and TRBJ2-3; the D call may be TRBD1 or TRBD2 (5 bases each). V was clipped by 5 bases and J by 3 bases, with 19 bases between them. The CDR3 has 16 residues. The germline gives CDR1 SGHNT, CDR2 YYREEE (reference sequence). CDR3: CASRKVGTGSTDTQYF. The CDR3 DNA reads as TGTGCCAGCAGGAAGGTGGGGACGGGGAGTACAGATACGCAGTATTTT.

This clone was found a few times. This sample also contains other DNA sequences that code for the same CDR3. The chain joins TRBV27 to TRBJ2-7; D remains unclear. CDR3 size: 13 residues. Per the germline V gene, CDR1 is MNHEY and CDR2 is SMNVEV (reference sequence). The V end was cut by 0 bases, the J end by 3 bases, with 6 bases between. CDR3 in amino acids: CASSLSGSYEQYF. The CDR3 nucleotides read TGTGCCAGCAGTTTATCAGGCAGCTACGAGCAGTACTTC.

This chain joins TRBV7-9 and TRBJ1-1; D may be TRBD1 (5 bases). Trimming took 5 bases from V and 3 from J, leaving 22 bases between them. The CDR3 is 17 residues long. Germline V gene lookup returns CDR1 SEHNR and CDR2 FQNEAQ (reference sequence). CDR3 sequence: CASSPGAGRPRDTEAFF. CDR3 bases: TGTGCCAGCAGCCCCGGGGCCGGACGTCCGAGGGACACTGAAGCTTTCTTT. The complete variable domain, with remaining parts taken from reference TRBV7-9 and TRBJ1-1, reads DTGVSQNPRHKITKRGQNVTFRCDPISEHNRLYWYRQTLGQGPEFLTYFQNEAQLEKSRLLSDRFSAERPKGSFSTLEIQRTEQGDSAMYLCASSPGAGRPRDTEAFFGQGTRLTVV.

The V call is TRBV19, the J call TRBJ2-1, with 10 bases matching TRBD1. Germline V gene data show CDR1 as LNHDA and CDR2 as SQIVND (reference sequence). The length of the CDR3 is 14 residues. V gave up 7 bases and J gave up 11 bases; unmatched junction bases: 11. This chain's CDR3 is CASTPGQGPTKQFF. The CDR3 bases are TGTGCCAGTACCCCGGGACAGGGGCCTACTAAGCAGTTCTTC.

The chain uses TRBV27 and TRBJ1-1; D possibly corresponds to TRBD1 (5 bases). CDR3 length: 15 amino acids. V was trimmed by 7 bases and J by 1 base, leaving 16 bases between them. Per the germline V gene, CDR1 is MNHEY and CDR2 is SMNVEV (reference sequence). This CDR3 is CASNRLGEGNTEAFF. The DNA of the CDR3 is TGTGCCAGCAACCGTCTGGGGGAAGGGAACACTGAAGCTTTCTTT.

This clone showed up just a few times. The V call is TRBV4-1, the J call TRBJ2-7; D may be TRBD2 (6 bases). Germline V CDR1 and CDR2: MGHRA, YSYEKL. Trimming removed 0 bases at V and 1 base at J, with 25 bases between. CDR3 length: 20 amino acids. The CDR3 loop reads CASSQDKDGVGGALSYEQYF. CDR3 DNA sequence: TGCGCCAGCAGCCAAGATAAAGACGGAGTAGGAGGGGCTTTATCCTACGAGCAGTACTTC.

The count of this clone is one. V usage is TRBV7-2 and J usage is TRBJ1-2; D unclear. The CDR3 is 11 residues long. Trimming removed 5 bases at V and 10 bases at J, with 11 bases between. CDR1 SGHTA and CDR2 FQGNSA come from the germline V gene. The CDR3 nucleotides are TGTGCCAGCAGCCCCCTAGGTGACTACACCTTC. Translating gives CASSPLGDYTF.

This chain uses TRBV29-1 with TRBJ1-5; D is ambiguous. The CDR3 covers 14 residues. CDR1 and CDR2 from the germline V gene are SQVTM and ANQGSEA. The V end lost 4 bases, the J end lost 0 bases, and 10 bases lay between the germline ends. The CDR3 reads CSVGTRNSNQPQHF. As DNA, the CDR3 is TGCAGCGTTGGAACCAGGAATAGCAATCAGCCCCAGCATTTT.

This chain connects TRBV19 to TRBJ2-5; D could derive from TRBD1 or TRBD2 (5 bases each). V shed 7 bases and J shed 11 bases, with 23 bases lying between them. Germline CDR1 and CDR2: LNHDA and SQIVND (reference sequence). The CDR3 has 14 residues. DNA for the CDR3: TGTGCCAGTAACCGGGGCGCTTTGTCCGGGGAGCAGTACTTC. This gives the protein CASNRGALSGEQYF.

The chain joins TRBV7-6 to TRBJ2-2; D ambiguous. The V and J ends lost 2 bases and 3 bases respectively, with 7 bases between them. The germline V gene encodes CDR1 SGHVS and CDR2 FNYEAQ. This CDR3 is built from 14 residues. CDR3 in amino acids: CASSLFADTGELFF. CDR3 nucleotide sequence: TGTGCCAGCAGCTTATTCGCGGACACCGGGGAGCTGTTTTTT. Full variable domain (remainder filled in from reference TRBV7-6 and TRBJ2-2): GAGVSQSPRYKVTKRGQDVALRCDPISGHVSLYWYRQALGQGPEFLTYFNYEAQQDKSGLPNDRFSAERPEGSISTLTIQRTEQRDSAMYRCASSLFADTGELFFGEGSRLTVL.

This chain links TRBV29-1 with TRBJ2-2; perhaps TRBD1 as D (6 bases). This CDR3 comprises 14 residues. The ends were cut back, 6 bases at V and 1 base at J, with 12 bases in the middle. CDR1 is SQVTM, CDR2 ANQGSEA, per germline. The CDR3 DNA is TGCAGCGTGATCCCGGACAGGAACACCGGGGAGCTGTTTTTT. This codes for CSVIPDRNTGELFF.

The rearrangement uses TRBV7-2 and TRBJ2-1; TRBD2 matches at 9 bases. The CDR3 covers 16 residues. The germline gives CDR1 SGHTA, CDR2 FQGNSA. Losses at the gene ends were 5 bases for V and 4 bases for J; bases not matched to a gene: 9. CDR3 amino acids: CASSRISGSSYNEQFF. CDR3 DNA: TGTGCCAGCAGCAGAATTAGCGGGAGTTCTTACAATGAGCAGTTCTTC.

The chain has TRBV2 and TRBJ2-3, with 13 bases that match TRBD2. The CDR3 totals 15 residues. Germline CDR1 is SNHLY and CDR2 is FYNNEI. J gave up 5 bases and V 5 bases, and 4 bases lay outside the gene matches. The CDR3, as DNA: TGTGCCAGCAGTTCCACTAGCGGGAGGGGAGATACGCAGTATTTT. Its protein product is CASSSTSGRGDTQYF.

CDR3 bases: TGTGCCAGCAGCGAGACTAGCGTGTCCAATGAGCAGTTCTTC. Its protein product is CASSETSVSNEQFF. The genes are TRBV5-5 and TRBJ2-1; TRBD2 aligns across 8 bases. Trimming took 4 bases from V and 6 from J; bases not matched to a gene: 6. Germline assignment: CDR1 SGHKS and CDR2 YYEKEE (reference sequence). This CDR3 is 14 amino acids long.

The V and J genes are TRBV19 and TRBJ1-5; D unresolved. V lost 2 bases to trimming and J lost 2 bases, with 7 bases between them. The CDR3 has 14 residues. Germline V gives CDR1 LNHDA, CDR2 SQIVND (reference sequence). The CDR3 DNA reads as TGTGCCAGTAGTATATGGGGTCGCAATCAGCCCCAGCATTTT. Residues: CASSIWGRNQPQHF.

The chain combines TRBV5-1 with TRBJ1-2; D may be TRBD1 (6 bases). From germline, CDR1 is SGHRS and CDR2 YFSETQ. The germline V and J ends were trimmed by 2 bases and 2 bases, with 10 bases remaining between them. The CDR3 is 14 residues long. In nucleotides, the CDR3 is TGCGCCAGCAGCTTCATTGACAGGAACTATGGCTACACCTTC. Its protein is CASSFIDRNYGYTF.

V gene TRBV7-2 combines with J gene TRBJ1-3; D might be TRBD1 (5 bases). The germline V gene encodes CDR1 SGHTA and CDR2 FQGNSA. This CDR3 contains 17 residues. Trimming took 0 bases from V and 2 from J, leaving 14 bases between them. The CDR3 region is CASSLAHQGLPGNTIYF. CDR3 in DNA: TGTGCCAGCAGCTTAGCGCATCAGGGTCTGCCTGGAAACACCATATATTTT. The full variable domain, in which reference TRBV7-2 and TRBJ1-3 provide the parts outside the CDR3, is GAGVSQSPSNKVTEKGKDVELRCDPISGHTALYWYRQSLGQGLEFLIYFQGNSAPDKSGLPSDRFSAERTGGSVSTLTIQRTQQEDSAVYLCASSLAHQGLPGNTIYFGEGSWLTVV.

The J gene is TRBJ1-4, the V gene TRBV28; D not certain. Trimming took 7 bases from V and 4 from J, leaving 13 bases between them. Germline V gene data show CDR1 as MDHEN and CDR2 as SYDVKM. This CDR3 is 14 amino acids long. As DNA, the CDR3 is TGTGCCAGCACCCGTCCGGCGTTTAATGAAAAACTGTTTTTT. As protein: CASTRPAFNEKLFF.

The chain employs TRBV29-1 and TRBJ2-2, with no clear D. Germline V gene sequence: CDR1 SQVTM, CDR2 ANQGSEA. The length of the CDR3 is 12 residues. The germline V and J ends were trimmed by 3 bases and 5 bases, with 7 bases remaining between them. CDR3 bases: TGCAGCGTTGATTGGGCGACCGGGGAGCTGTTTTTT. Protein product: CSVDWATGELFF.

For the CDR3, the DNA is TGTGCCAGTAGAATCGGGGGGTTGAGCACAGATACGCAGTATTTT. This codes for CASRIGGLSTDTQYF. The rearrangement joins TRBV19 to TRBJ2-3; 7 bases align to TRBD2. Per germline, CDR1 LNHDA and CDR2 SQIVND (reference sequence). The CDR3 loop spans 15 amino acids. Unmatched junction bases numbered 6, after V lost 6 bases and J lost 0 bases.

The chain combines TRBV5-1 with TRBJ2-7; TRBD1 aligns across 9 bases. V shed 4 bases, J shed 5 bases, and the junction held 16 bases outside the gene matches. The germline V gene encodes CDR1 SGHRS and CDR2 YFSETQ. The CDR3 contains 17 residues. CDR3 nucleotide sequence: TGCGCCAGCAGCACTAATACCGGGACAGGGTATTCCCACGAGCAGTACTTC. Protein sequence: CASSTNTGTGYSHEQYF. The whole variable domain, filled in from reference TRBV5-1 and TRBJ2-7, reads KAGVTQTPRYLIKTRGQQVTLSCSPISGHRSVSWYQQTPGQGLQFLFEYFSETQRNKGNFPGRFSGRQFSNSRSEMNVSTLELGDSALYLCASSTNTGTGYSHEQYFGPGTRLTVT.